Following are 19 T cell receptor beta chains from one sample sequenced in a study of blood T cell repertoires in COVID-19. Here immunoSEQ multiplex PCR was the method, and the copy in TCRdb shows in-frame clones only, minus some. This sample has approximately 200,000 clones, with 70% to 90% found just once. The sample consisted of peripheral blood. Receptors were obtained from a woman in her 30s with acute or convalescent COVID-19.

V is TRBV18 and J is TRBJ2-3; TRBD2 is a possible D gene (6 bases). Germline CDR1 reads KGHSH; CDR2 reads LQKENI. This CDR3 comprises 12 residues. Between the trimmed V and J ends, which lost 3 bases and 8 bases, there was a span of 9 bases. In DNA form, the CDR3 reads TGTGCCAGCTCACCGTTCGGGGGTACGCAGTATTTT. It encodes CASSPFGGTQYF.

The chain links TRBV24-1 to TRBJ1-5; D is unresolved. This CDR3 has 14 residues. Trimming took off 6 bases at V and 0 bases at J, with 8 bases between the two ends. CDR1 is KGHDR, CDR2 SFDVKD, per germline. The CDR3 is CATSRALSNQPQHF. CDR3 nucleotide sequence: TGTGCCACCAGTCGAGCCCTTAGCAATCAGCCCCAGCATTTT.

The gene calls are TRBV29-1 and TRBJ2-2; 8 bases fit TRBD1. Germline V gene sequence: CDR1 SQVTM, CDR2 ANQGSEA. The CDR3 is 14 amino acids. Trimming cost V 1 base and J 6 bases; bases outside gene matches: 4. CDR3 loop: CSVEGTGNAGELFF. The CDR3 DNA reads TGCAGCGTTGAAGGGACAGGGAATGCCGGGGAGCTGTTTTTT.

This chain joins TRBV11-3 and TRBJ2-5, with a tentative D call TRBD1 (6 bases). The germline V gene has CDR1 SGHNT and CDR2 YENEEA. V was cut by 5 bases and J by 5 bases, with 12 bases left in between. CDR3 length equals 13 residues. CDR3: CASSPTRGETQYF. The CDR3 DNA sequence: TGTGCCAGCAGCCCTACAAGGGGGGAGACCCAGTACTTC.

The chain is built from TRBV3-1 (or the pseudogene TRBV3-2) and TRBJ2-1, with 8 bases matching TRBD2. V gave up 6 bases and J gave up 7 bases; unmatched junction bases: 8. Germline V gene lookup returns CDR1 LGHDT and CDR2 YNNKEL (reference sequence). The CDR3 length is 14 residues. The CDR3: CASRPSGSLNEQFF. As DNA, the CDR3 is TGTGCCAGCAGACCGAGCGGGAGCCTGAATGAGCAGTTCTTC.

As to this clone: The same CDR3 is also encoded by other DNA sequences in this sample. This sequence joins TRBV28 and TRBJ2-7; no definite D call. V was clipped by 2 bases and J by 7 bases, with 9 bases between them. Germline-derived CDR1 and CDR2 are MDHEN and SYDVKM. This CDR3 comprises 12 residues. DNA of the CDR3: TGTGCCAGCAGTTTACGGGTGAGGGAGCAGTACTTC. Translated: CASSLRVREQYF. Supplemented by reference TRBV28 and TRBJ2-7, the full variable domain reads DVKVTQSSRYLVKRTGEKVFLECVQDMDHENMFWYRQDPGLGLRLIYFSYDVKMKEKGDIPEGYSVSREKKERFSLILESASTNQTSMYLCASSLRVREQYFGPGTRLTVT.

This clone was seen just once. The V gene is TRBV12-3 or TRBV12-4, the J gene TRBJ2-1, with no clear D. This CDR3 spans 13 amino acids. Deletions cut 3 bases from V and 7 bases from J, with 10 bases between. CDR3 nucleotides: TGTGCCAGCAGTTTCGTGCAGGCTAATGAGCAGTTCTTC. Translation: CASSFVQANEQFF.

The chain is built from TRBV2 and TRBJ2-1, with D possibly TRBD2 on 5 matching bases. The CDR3 sequence is 13 residues long. The V end lost 5 bases, the J end lost 4 bases, and 9 bases lay between the germline ends. The V gene's germline CDR1 is SNHLY and CDR2 FYNNEI. CDR3 sequence (DNA): TGTGCCAGCAGTCCGGAGGTTTACAATGAGCAGTTCTTC. It specifies CASSPEVYNEQFF.

The chain uses TRBV4-1 and TRBJ1-1; D perhaps matches TRBD1 (6 bases). V was clipped by 2 bases and J by 11 bases, with 12 bases between them. This CDR3 has 12 amino acids. Per the germline V gene, CDR1 is MGHRA and CDR2 is YSYEKL. The CDR3 sequence: CASSQHQGLAFF. In nucleotides, the CDR3 is TGCGCCAGCAGCCAACACCAGGGGTTGGCTTTCTTT.

The CDR3 sequence is CASSHGTTPNEQFF. The CDR3 coding sequence is TGTGCCAGCAGCCACGGGACTACCCCAAATGAGCAGTTCTTC. V gene TRBV7-6 combines with J gene TRBJ2-1; 7 nucleotides agree with TRBD2. V lost 5 bases, J lost 7 bases, and 8 bases stayed unmatched. This CDR3 region has 14 residues. Germline V gene lookup returns CDR1 SGHVS and CDR2 FNYEAQ.

The J gene is TRBJ1-5, the V gene TRBV4-1, with a tentative D call TRBD1 (6 bases). The germline V gene encodes CDR1 MGHRA and CDR2 YSYEKL. V was pared by 2 bases and J by 2 bases, with 10 bases between. The CDR3 is 15 residues long. The CDR3 protein is CASSQQGRGNQPQHF. As DNA, the CDR3 is TGCGCCAGCAGCCAACAGGGGAGAGGCAATCAGCCCCAGCATTTT.

This clone was counted a single time. The CDR3: CASRGTGFRETQYF. The CDR3 DNA follows: TGTGCCAGCAGGGGGACAGGGTTCCGGGAGACCCAGTACTTC. The rearrangement joins TRBV6-5 to TRBJ2-5; 9 positions match TRBD1. After removal of 6 bases from V and 5 bases from J, the junction contained 7 bases not matched to a gene. Germline V lookup: CDR1 MNHEY, CDR2 SVGAGI. CDR3 length: 14 residues.

The gene calls are TRBV6-1 and TRBJ1-3, with TRBD1 as a possible D gene (5 bases). Germline-derived CDR1 and CDR2 are MNHNS and SASEGT. V lost 3 bases and J lost 8, with 11 bases in between. There are 13 residues in the CDR3. CDR3 sequence reads: CASSDGARDTIYF. In DNA, the CDR3 is TGTGCCAGCAGTGATGGGGCCAGGGACACCATATATTTT.

This clone has a handful of counts. The V and J genes are TRBV2 and TRBJ1-4, with 7 bases that match TRBD1. The CDR3 loop spans 14 amino acids. V shed 8 bases and J 7 bases; nucleotides not matched to a gene: 10. The germline V gene has CDR1 SNHLY and CDR2 FYNNEI. The CDR3 here is CASGAGQNTEKLFF. The CDR3 DNA reads as TGTGCCAGCGGGGCGGGACAGAACACTGAAAAACTGTTTTTT.

V and J are TRBV5-5 and TRBJ1-1, with D uncertain. V lost 0 bases, J lost 11 bases, and 8 bases lay in between. Germline CDR1 is SGHKS and CDR2 is YYEKEE (reference sequence). This CDR3 comprises 11 residues. The CDR3 DNA follows: TGTGCCAGCAGCTTGGACATCAGGGCTTTCTTT. This translates into CASSLDIRAFF. Supplemented by reference TRBV5-5 and TRBJ1-1, the full variable domain reads DAGVTQSPTHLIKTRGQQVTLRCSPISGHKSVSWYQQVLGQGPQFIFQYYEKEERGRGNFPDRFSARQFPNYSSELNVNALLLGDSALYLCASSLDIRAFFGQGTRLTVV.

The rearrangement links TRBV5-1 to TRBJ2-2; D uncertain. This CDR3 has 13 residues. The germline V gene has CDR1 SGHRS and CDR2 YFSETQ. Deletions cut 6 bases from V and 6 bases from J, with 12 bases between. CDR3 sequence: CASTPAGSGELFF. The CDR3 DNA follows: TGCGCCAGCACGCCAGCCGGGTCCGGGGAGCTGTTTTTT.

This rearrangement joins TRBV2 to TRBJ2-3, with D tentatively TRBD1 (5 bases). With 4 bases removed from V and 0 bases from J, the gap between germline ends came to 5 bases. In germline, CDR1 is SNHLY, CDR2 FYNNEI. The CDR3 runs 13 residues. CDR3 sequence reads: CASSGQSTDTQYF. DNA of the CDR3: TGTGCCAGCAGTGGACAGAGCACAGATACGCAGTATTTT.

The chain carries TRBV3-1 (or the pseudogene TRBV3-2) and TRBJ2-7, with D tentatively TRBD1 (6 bases). The CDR3 covers 14 residues. The V and J ends lost 4 bases and 7 bases respectively, with 17 bases between them. The germline gives CDR1 LGHDT, CDR2 YNNKEL (reference sequence). DNA of the CDR3: TGTGCCAGCAGCCCCGCGACAGGTCGATTTGAGCAGTACTTC. This sequence encodes CASSPATGRFEQYF.

The V and J genes are TRBV6-5 and TRBJ2-3, with 7 nucleotides matching TRBD2. Germline trimming cut 4 bases from V and 3 bases from J; bases unmatched to any gene: 4. The CDR3 extends over 14 amino acids. Germline V lookup: CDR1 MNHEY, CDR2 SVGAGI. CDR3 amino acids: CASSSGLMTDTQYF. For the CDR3, the DNA is TGTGCCAGCAGTTCGGGACTAATGACAGATACGCAGTATTTT.